This T cell receptor beta chain is from a study of T cell clusters in autoimmune cytopenias. This CDR3 contains 13 residues. Germline CDR1 and CDR2: GTSNPN and SVGIG (reference sequence). TRB rearrangements were amplified by touch-down multiplex PCR with mixed TRB-A/B primers. TCRdb reprocessed the multiplex PCR reads, with one entry per CDR3 protein and no DNA. The table lists about 3,800 distinct CDR3 sequences. Each sample's input was roughly 270 ng genomic DNA, some 38,000 genome equivalents. The same data also went into a second study, on T cell repertoires in aging, cancer and after chemotherapy. Per that study: Untreated cancer patients had significantly lower blood TCR diversity than age-matched healthy donors.

The V call is TRBV30, the J call TRBJ1-1; TCRdb gives TRBD1 as the D gene, but with no DNA this cannot be confirmed. This receptor was identified in a human donor in good health. Sequencing used peripheral blood. The CDR3 protein is CAWGTVMNTEAFF. The whole variable domain, remainder taken from reference TRBV30 and TRBJ1-1, is SQTIHQWPATLVQPVGSPLSLECTVEGTSNPNLYWYRQAAGRGLQLLFYSVGIGQISSEVPQNLSASRPQDRQFILSSKKLLLSDSGFYLCAWGTVMNTEAFFGQGTRLTVV.